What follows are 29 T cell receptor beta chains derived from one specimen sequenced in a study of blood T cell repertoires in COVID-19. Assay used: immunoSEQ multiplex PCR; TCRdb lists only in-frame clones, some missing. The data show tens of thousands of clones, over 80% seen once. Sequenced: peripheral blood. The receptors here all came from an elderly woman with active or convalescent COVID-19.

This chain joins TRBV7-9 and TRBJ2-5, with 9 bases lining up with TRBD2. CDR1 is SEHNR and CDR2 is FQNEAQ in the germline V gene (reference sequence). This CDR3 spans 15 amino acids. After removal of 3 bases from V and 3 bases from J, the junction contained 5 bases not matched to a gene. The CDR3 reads CASSLGSSGEETQYF. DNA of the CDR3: TGTGCCAGCAGCTTGGGGTCTAGCGGGGAAGAGACCCAGTACTTC.

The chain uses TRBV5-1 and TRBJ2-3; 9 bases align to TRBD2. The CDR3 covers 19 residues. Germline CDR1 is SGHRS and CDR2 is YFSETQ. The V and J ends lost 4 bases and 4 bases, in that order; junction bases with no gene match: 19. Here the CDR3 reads CASSLPSGRGGPYSDTQYF. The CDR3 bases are TGCGCCAGCAGCCTCCCCTCGGGGCGGGGGGGCCCCTATTCAGATACGCAGTATTTT. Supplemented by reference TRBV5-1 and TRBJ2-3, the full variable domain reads KAGVTQTPRYLIKTRGQQVTLSCSPISGHRSVSWYQQTPGQGLQFLFEYFSETQRNKGNFPGRFSGRQFSNSRSEMNVSTLELGDSALYLCASSLPSGRGGPYSDTQYFGPGTRLTVL.

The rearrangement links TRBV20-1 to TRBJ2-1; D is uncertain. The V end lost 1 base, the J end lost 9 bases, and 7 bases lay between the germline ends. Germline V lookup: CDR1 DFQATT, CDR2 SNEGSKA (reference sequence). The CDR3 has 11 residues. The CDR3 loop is CSARASGEQFF. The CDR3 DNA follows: TGCAGTGCTAGAGCATCGGGTGAGCAGTTCTTC.

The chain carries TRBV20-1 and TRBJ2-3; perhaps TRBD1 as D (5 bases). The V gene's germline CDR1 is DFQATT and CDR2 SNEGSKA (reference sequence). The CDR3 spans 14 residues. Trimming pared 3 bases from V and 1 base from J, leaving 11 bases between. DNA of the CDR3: TGCAGTGCTAGTTGGCAGGGTGGCACAGATACGCAGTATTTT. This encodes CSASWQGGTDTQYF.

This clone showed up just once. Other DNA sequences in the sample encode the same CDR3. The CDR3 DNA follows: TGTGCCAGCTCACCGGGACAGGGCACAGATACGCAGTATTTT. Residues: CASSPGQGTDTQYF. The rearrangement links TRBV18 to TRBJ2-3, with 8 positions matching TRBD1. The junction had 0 bases not matched to a gene; V was cut back by 3 bases and J by 1 base. Germline V gene sequence: CDR1 KGHSH, CDR2 LQKENI. CDR3 length: 14 amino acids.

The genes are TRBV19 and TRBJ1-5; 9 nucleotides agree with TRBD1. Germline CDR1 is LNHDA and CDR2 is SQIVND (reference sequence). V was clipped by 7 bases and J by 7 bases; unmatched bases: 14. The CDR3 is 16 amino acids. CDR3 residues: CASMRTGVSRGQPQHF. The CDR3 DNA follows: TGTGCCAGTATGAGGACAGGGGTGTCACGGGGGCAGCCCCAGCATTTT.

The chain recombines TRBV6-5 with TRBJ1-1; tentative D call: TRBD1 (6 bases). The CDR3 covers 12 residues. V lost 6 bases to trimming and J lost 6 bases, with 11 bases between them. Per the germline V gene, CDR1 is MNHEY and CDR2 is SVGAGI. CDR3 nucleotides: TGTGCCAGCAGGGACAGCTTTTCTGAAGCTTTCTTT. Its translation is CASRDSFSEAFF.

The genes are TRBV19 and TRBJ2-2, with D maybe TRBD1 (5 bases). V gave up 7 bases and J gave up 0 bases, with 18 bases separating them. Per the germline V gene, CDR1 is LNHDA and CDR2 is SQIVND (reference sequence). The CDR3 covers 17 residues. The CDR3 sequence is CASILQALPTNTGELFF. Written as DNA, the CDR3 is TGTGCCAGTATCTTACAGGCCCTACCTACGAACACCGGGGAGCTGTTTTTT.

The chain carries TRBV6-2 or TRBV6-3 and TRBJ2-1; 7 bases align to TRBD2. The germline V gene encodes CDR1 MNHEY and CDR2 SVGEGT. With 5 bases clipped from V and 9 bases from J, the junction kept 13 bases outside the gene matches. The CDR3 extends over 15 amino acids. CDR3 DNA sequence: TGTGCCAGCAGTCCCCCAGCGGGACGGGTCGGTGAGCAGTTCTTC. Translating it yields CASSPPAGRVGEQFF.

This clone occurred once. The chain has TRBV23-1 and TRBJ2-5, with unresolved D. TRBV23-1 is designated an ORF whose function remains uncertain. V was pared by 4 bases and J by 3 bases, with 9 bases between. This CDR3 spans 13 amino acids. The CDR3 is CASSPTSEETQYF. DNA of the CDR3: TGCGCCAGCAGTCCGACATCCGAAGAGACCCAGTACTTC.

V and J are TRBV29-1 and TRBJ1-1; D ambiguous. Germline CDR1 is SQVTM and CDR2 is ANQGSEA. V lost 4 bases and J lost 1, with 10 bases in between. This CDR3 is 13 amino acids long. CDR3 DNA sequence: TGCAGCGTTGGGGCCAGCTCGAACACTGAAGCTTTCTTT. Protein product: CSVGASSNTEAFF.

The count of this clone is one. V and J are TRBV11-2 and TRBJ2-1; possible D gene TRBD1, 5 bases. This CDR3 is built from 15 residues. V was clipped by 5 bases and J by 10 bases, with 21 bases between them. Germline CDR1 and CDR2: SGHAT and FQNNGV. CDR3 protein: CASSGAKTVEFEQFF. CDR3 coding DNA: TGTGCCAGCAGCGGAGCGAAGACAGTAGAATTCGAGCAGTTCTTC.

The CDR3 region is CASRMDRGTYEQYF. The CDR3 DNA sequence: TGTGCCAGTAGGATGGACAGGGGAACCTACGAGCAGTACTTC. The chain has TRBV19 and TRBJ2-7, with 9 bases fitting TRBD1. The CDR3 is made up of 14 amino acids. Looked up from germline, CDR1 is LNHDA and CDR2 is SQIVND (reference sequence). V trimming: 6 bases; J trimming: 2 bases; junction bases outside the gene matches: 5.

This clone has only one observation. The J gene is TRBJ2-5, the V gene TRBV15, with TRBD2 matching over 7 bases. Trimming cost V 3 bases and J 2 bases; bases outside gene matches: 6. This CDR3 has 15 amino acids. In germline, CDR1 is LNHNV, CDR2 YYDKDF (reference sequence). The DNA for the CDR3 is TGTGCCACCAGCAGGAGGCCAGCGGGGCAAGAGACCCAGTACTTC. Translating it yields CATSRRPAGQETQYF.

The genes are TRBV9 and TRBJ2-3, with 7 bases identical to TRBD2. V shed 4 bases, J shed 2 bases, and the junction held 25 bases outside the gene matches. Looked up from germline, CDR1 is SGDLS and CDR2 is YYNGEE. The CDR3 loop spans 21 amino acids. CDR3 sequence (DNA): TGTGCCAGCAGCTCTCAGACTCCGGGACTATCCTCTCACCTCCTCACAGATACGCAGTATTTT. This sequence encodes CASSSQTPGLSSHLLTDTQYF.

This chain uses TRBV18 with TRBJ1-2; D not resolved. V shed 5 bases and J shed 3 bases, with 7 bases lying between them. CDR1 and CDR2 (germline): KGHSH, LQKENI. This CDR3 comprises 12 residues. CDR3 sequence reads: CASSAVDYGYTF. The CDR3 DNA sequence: TGTGCCAGCTCAGCGGTGGACTATGGCTACACCTTC. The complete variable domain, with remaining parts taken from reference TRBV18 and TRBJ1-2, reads NAGVMQNPRHLVRRRGQEARLRCSPMKGHSHVYWYRQLPEEGLKFMVYLQKENIIDESGMPKERFSAEFPKEGPSILRIQQVVRGDSAAYFCASSAVDYGYTFGSGTRLTVV.

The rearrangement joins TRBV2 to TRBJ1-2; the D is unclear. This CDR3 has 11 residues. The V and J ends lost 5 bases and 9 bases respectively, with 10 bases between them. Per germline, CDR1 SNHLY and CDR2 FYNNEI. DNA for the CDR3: TGTGCCAGCAGTTACTCTATGCGCTACACCTTC. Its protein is CASSYSMRYTF. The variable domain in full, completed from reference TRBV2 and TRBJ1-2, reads EPEVTQTPSHQVTQMGQEVILRCVPISNHLYFYWYRQILGQKVEFLVSFYNNEISEKSEIFDDQFSVERPDGSNFTLKIRSTKLEDSAMYFCASSYSMRYTFGSGTRLTVV.

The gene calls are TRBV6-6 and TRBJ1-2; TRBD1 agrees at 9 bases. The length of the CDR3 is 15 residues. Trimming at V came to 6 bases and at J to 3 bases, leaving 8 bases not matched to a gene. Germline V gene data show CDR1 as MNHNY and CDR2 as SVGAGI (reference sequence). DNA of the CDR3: TGTGCCAGCAGCACCGGACAGGGGTTTGACTATGGCTACACCTTC. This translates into CASSTGQGFDYGYTF.

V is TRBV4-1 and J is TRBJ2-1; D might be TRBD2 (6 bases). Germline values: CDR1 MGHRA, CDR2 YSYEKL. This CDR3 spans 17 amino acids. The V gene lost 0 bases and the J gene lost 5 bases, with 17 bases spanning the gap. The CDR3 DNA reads TGCGCCAGCAGCCAAGATACGGGGGTTGGGGTGGACAATGAGCAGTTCTTC. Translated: CASSQDTGVGVDNEQFF.

CDR3 region: CASSTLRGGGYTF. The CDR3 nucleotides are TGTGCCAGCAGCACGCTAAGGGGAGGTGGCTACACCTTC. The chain carries TRBV12-3 or TRBV12-4 and TRBJ1-2, with a possible D match to TRBD1 (5 bases). The germline V and J ends were trimmed by 6 bases and 7 bases, with 15 bases remaining between them. The CDR3 spans 13 residues.

CDR3 nucleotides: TGTGCCAGTAGTATGTCTGTCGCGGTGAGGCAGGGGGACGCTGAAGCTTTCTTT. Encoded protein: CASSMSVAVRQGDAEAFF. This rearrangement joins TRBV19 to TRBJ1-1; TRBD1 matches 7 bases. The germline gives CDR1 LNHDA, CDR2 SQIVND (reference sequence). Losses at the gene ends were 3 bases for V and 6 bases for J; bases not matched to a gene: 19. The CDR3 runs to 18 residues.

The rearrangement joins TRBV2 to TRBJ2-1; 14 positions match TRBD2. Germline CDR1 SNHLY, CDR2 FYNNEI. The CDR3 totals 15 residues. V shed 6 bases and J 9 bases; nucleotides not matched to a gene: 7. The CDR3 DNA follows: TGTGCCAGCAGAGCCGGGACTAGCGGGAGAGGTGAGCAGTTCTTC. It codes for CASRAGTSGRGEQFF.

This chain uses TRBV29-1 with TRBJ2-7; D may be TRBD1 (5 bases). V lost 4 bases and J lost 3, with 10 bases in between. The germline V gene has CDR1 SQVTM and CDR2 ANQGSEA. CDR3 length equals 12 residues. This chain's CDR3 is CSVGRQGYEQYF. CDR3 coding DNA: TGCAGCGTTGGTAGGCAGGGCTACGAGCAGTACTTC.

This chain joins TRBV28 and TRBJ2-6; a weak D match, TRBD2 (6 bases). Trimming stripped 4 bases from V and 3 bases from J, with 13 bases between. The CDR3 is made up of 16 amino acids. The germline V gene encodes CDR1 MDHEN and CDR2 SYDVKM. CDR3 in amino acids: CASSSGGGYGANVLTF. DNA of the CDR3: TGTGCCAGCAGTTCCGGGGGAGGCTATGGGGCCAACGTCCTGACTTTC.

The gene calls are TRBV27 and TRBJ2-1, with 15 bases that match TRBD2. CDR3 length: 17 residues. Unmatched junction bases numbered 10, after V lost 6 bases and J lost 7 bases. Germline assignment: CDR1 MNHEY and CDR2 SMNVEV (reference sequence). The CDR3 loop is CASSRLKGTSGRNEQFF. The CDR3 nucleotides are TGTGCCAGCAGCAGACTTAAAGGGACTAGCGGGAGGAATGAGCAGTTCTTC.

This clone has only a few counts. CDR3 amino acids: CASSFSQGFSYGYTF. The CDR3 region has the DNA TGCGCCAGCAGCTTTTCACAGGGGTTTAGCTATGGCTACACCTTC. The rearrangement links TRBV5-1 to TRBJ1-2; 7 bases fit TRBD1. The germline CDR1 and CDR2 sequences are SGHRS and YFSETQ. The V segment lost 2 bases and the J segment 4 bases; nucleotides outside the gene matches: 8. The CDR3 totals 15 residues. The full variable domain, with the rest looked up from reference TRBV5-1 and TRBJ1-2, is KAGVTQTPRYLIKTRGQQVTLSCSPISGHRSVSWYQQTPGQGLQFLFEYFSETQRNKGNFPGRFSGRQFSNSRSEMNVSTLELGDSALYLCASSFSQGFSYGYTFGSGTRLTVV.

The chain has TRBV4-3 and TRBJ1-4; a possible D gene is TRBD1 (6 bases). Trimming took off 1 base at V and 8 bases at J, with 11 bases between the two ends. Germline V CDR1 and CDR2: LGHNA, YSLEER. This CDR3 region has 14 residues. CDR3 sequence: CASSQAGTREKLFF. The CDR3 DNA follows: TGCGCCAGCAGCCAAGCGGGGACACGGGAAAAACTGTTTTTT.

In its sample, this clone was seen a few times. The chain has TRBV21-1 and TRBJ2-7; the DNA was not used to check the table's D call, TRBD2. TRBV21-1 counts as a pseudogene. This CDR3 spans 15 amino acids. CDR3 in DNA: TGTGCCAGCAGCGTGGTGCGGACTCTCCCCTACGAGCAGTACTTC. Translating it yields CASSVVRTLPYEQYF.

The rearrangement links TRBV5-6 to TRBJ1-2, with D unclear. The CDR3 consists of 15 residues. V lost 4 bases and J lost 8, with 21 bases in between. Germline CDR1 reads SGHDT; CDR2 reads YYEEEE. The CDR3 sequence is CASSPQTPPTIGYTF. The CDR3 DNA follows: TGTGCCAGCAGCCCGCAGACGCCCCCAACTATCGGCTACACCTTC.